This is a list of T cell receptor beta chains from one sample in a study of regulatory T cells in long-lasting Graves disease. MiXCR, applied by TCRdb to the multiplex PCR reads, yields one record per CDR3 protein. The table shows around 420,000 distinct CDR3 sequences, with 15% occurring only once. This same sample was also taken into another study, of T cells in Graves' hyperthyroidism and ophthalmopathy.

Sequenced here: peripheral blood mononuclear cells (PBMCs), sampled at new diagnosis, from a patient treated with antithyroid drugs. Source of these receptors: a woman in her thirties or forties with Graves disease. Both conserved end residues are part of each CDR3. A D gene is named only where the DNA matches it firmly. For some rows the clone size is stated as once, few or many, or as a class when expanded; others skip it.

cdr3_aa | cdr3_nt | v_call | d_call | j_call | clone_size
CASSFGGYTDTQYF | TGCGCCAGCAGCTTCGGGGGCTACACAGATACGCAGTATTTT | TRBV5-1 | NA | TRBJ2-3 | many
CASSFVWGETQYF | TGTGCCAGCAGCTTTGTGTGGGGAGAGACCCAGTACTTC | TRBV11-3 | NA | TRBJ2-5 | many
CASSFQGADEQYF | TGTGCCAGCAGTTTCCAGGGGGCAGACGAGCAGTACTTC | TRBV28 | TRBD1 | TRBJ2-7 | many
CASSPFELRGGEQYF | TGTGCCAGCAGCCCCTTTGAACTGAGAGGGGGCGAGCAGTACTTC | TRBV3-1 | NA | TRBJ2-7 | many
CASSHTRLAGVWETQYF | TGTGCCAGCAGCCACACCAGACTAGCGGGAGTCTGGGAGACCCAGTACTTC | TRBV3-1 | TRBD2 | TRBJ2-5 | many
CSAQREGRVEQFF | TGCAGTGCCCAGCGAGAAGGAAGGGTTGAGCAGTTCTTC | TRBV20-1 | NA | TRBJ2-1 | many
CASSPGTFSNQPQHF | TGTGCCAGCAGCCCCGGGACATTTAGCAATCAGCCCCAGCATTTT | TRBV12-3/TRBV12-4 | NA | TRBJ1-5 | many
CASSLIPQTGRLRYNEQFF | TGTGCCAGCAGTCTTATCCCACAGACAGGGCGGCTGCGCTACAATGAGCAGTTCTTC | TRBV6-2/TRBV6-3 | TRBD1 | TRBJ2-1 | many
CASSDSGRSYEQYF | TGTGCCAGCAGTGATAGCGGGAGGAGCTACGAGCAGTACTTC | TRBV6-1 | TRBD2 | TRBJ2-7 | NA
CASSITGSTDTQYF | TGTGCCAGTAGTATCACAGGGAGCACAGATACGCAGTATTTT | TRBV19 | NA | TRBJ2-3 | many
CSVLGLQGLGNTIYF | TGCAGCGTTCTTGGCTTGCAGGGACTTGGGAACACCATATATTTT | TRBV29-1 | NA | TRBJ1-3 | few
CASSPTLTAWEGSSYEQYF | TGTGCCAGCAGCCCGACCCTCACCGCTTGGGAGGGAAGCTCCTACGAGCAGTACTTC | TRBV4-2 | TRBD2 | TRBJ2-7 | NA
CASSVGGGGTQYF | TGTGCCAGCAGTGTCGGGGGCGGGGGGACCCAGTACTTC | TRBV2 | NA | TRBJ2-5 | NA
CASSGGTGPGYEQYF | TGTGCCAGCAGCGGAGGGACAGGCCCTGGCTACGAGCAGTACTTC | TRBV11-2 | TRBD1 | TRBJ2-7 | many
CASSEDPSTDTQYF | TGTGCCAGCAGTGAAGACCCTAGCACAGATACGCAGTATTTT | TRBV2 | NA | TRBJ2-3 | many
CASSPRELGPGTGELFF | TGCGCCAGCAGCCCCCGTGAGCTGGGGCCGGGCACCGGGGAGCTGTTTTTT | TRBV4-3 | NA | TRBJ2-2 | NA
CASVKGQGLSDTQYF | TGTGCCAGCGTTAAGGGACAGGGGTTGTCAGATACGCAGTATTTT | TRBV12-3/TRBV12-4 | TRBD1 | TRBJ2-3 | many
CASSQTGTGGFGELFF | TGTGCCAGCAGCCAAACGGGGACAGGGGGCTTCGGGGAGCTGTTTTTT | TRBV3-1 | TRBD1 | TRBJ2-2 | few
CASSNVQGPSSYEQYF | TGTGCCAGCAGTAACGTACAGGGACCCTCATCCTACGAGCAGTACTTC | TRBV28 | NA | TRBJ2-7 | NA
CASSSITSGSADTQYF | TGTGCCAGCAGCTCAATTACTAGCGGGAGCGCAGATACGCAGTATTTT | TRBV7-8 | TRBD2 | TRBJ2-3 | many
CASSLGTSGRARLYEQYF | TGTGCCAGCAGCCTGGGTACTAGCGGGAGGGCCCGATTGTACGAGCAGTACTTC | TRBV7-8 | TRBD2 | TRBJ2-7 | many
CASKQGLADNEQFF | TGTGCCAGCAAGCAGGGACTAGCAGACAATGAGCAGTTCTTC | TRBV12-3/TRBV12-4 | TRBD2 | TRBJ2-1 | few
CASSHGQGAPDTQYF | TGTGCCAGCAGCCACGGACAGGGGGCCCCAGATACGCAGTATTTT | TRBV3-1 | TRBD1 | TRBJ2-3 | NA
CASSRRGIATNEQFF | TGTGCCAGCAGCCGGAGAGGCATAGCAACCAATGAGCAGTTCTTC | TRBV3-1 | NA | TRBJ2-1 | many
CASSLTGAGELFF | TGTGCCAGCAGCTTGACAGGGGCCGGGGAGCTGTTTTTT | TRBV7-3 | TRBD1 | TRBJ2-2 | many
CASSRTSGKSEQYF | TGTGCCAGCAGTCGGACTAGCGGGAAATCTGAGCAGTACTTC | TRBV12-3/TRBV12-4 | TRBD2 | TRBJ2-7 | many
CASSRGLAGSTDTQYF | TGTGCCAGCAGCCGAGGACTAGCGGGATCCACAGATACGCAGTATTTT | TRBV3-1 | TRBD2 | TRBJ2-3 | many
CASSQDHLRAPYNEQFF | TGTGCCAGCAGCCAGGACCACCTGCGGGCTCCCTACAATGAGCAGTTCTTC | TRBV3-2 | NA | TRBJ2-1 | once
CASSERGYEQYF | TGTGCCAGCAGCGAGCGGGGCTACGAGCAGTACTTC | TRBV3-1 | TRBD2 | TRBJ2-7 | many
CASSLEEAANTEAFF | TGTGCCAGCAGCTTAGAGGAGGCAGCGAACACTGAAGCTTTCTTT | TRBV7-9 | NA | TRBJ1-1 | many
CASLPRTGWHIENYEQYF | TGTGCCAGCCTACCGAGGACAGGGTGGCACATCGAGAACTACGAGCAGTACTTC | TRBV6-1 | TRBD1 | TRBJ2-7 | NA
CASSKRGVSDQPQHF | TGTGCCAGCAGCAAACGGGGGGTTAGCGATCAGCCCCAGCATTTT | TRBV6-1 | NA | TRBJ1-5 | many
CATSEWGRIQPQHF | TGTGCCACCAGTGAATGGGGGCGGATTCAGCCCCAGCATTTT | TRBV24-1 | NA | TRBJ1-5 | many
CSAATSARTDTQYF | TGCAGTGCCGCCACTAGCGCTCGCACAGATACGCAGTATTTT | TRBV20-1 | TRBD2 | TRBJ2-3 | few
CASSLGLAGELFF | TGTGCCAGCAGTTTGGGACTAGCCGGGGAGCTGTTTTTT | TRBV12-3/TRBV12-4 | TRBD2 | TRBJ2-2 | many
CASSLRFRDRDPYNGQFF | TGTGCCAGCAGTTTAAGGTTTAGGGACAGGGATCCCTACAATGGGCAGTTCTTC | TRBV27 | TRBD1 | TRBJ2-1 | NA
CASSTGQGSNQPQHF | TGTGCCAGCAGTACCGGACAGGGTAGCAATCAGCCCCAGCATTTT | TRBV12-3/TRBV12-4 | TRBD1 | TRBJ1-5 | many
CASSYIGTVNTEAFF | TGTGCCAGCAGTTACATAGGGACAGTGAACACTGAAGCTTTCTTT | TRBV6-2/TRBV6-3 | TRBD1 | TRBJ1-1 | many
CASSSTDQQFF | TGTGCCAGCAGCTCGACTGACCAGCAGTTCTTC | TRBV7-9 | NA | TRBJ2-1 | NA
CASSTSGTGSTGELFF | TGTGCCAGCAGCACATCCGGGACAGGGAGCACCGGGGAGCTGTTTTTT | TRBV6-1 | TRBD1 | TRBJ2-2 | few
CASSGASGDTQYF | TGTGCCAGCAGTGGGGCGTCGGGAGATACGCAGTATTTT | TRBV2 | NA | TRBJ2-3 | many
CSVMRQGGDGTQYF | TGCAGCGTTATGAGACAGGGGGGCGACGGTACGCAGTATTTT | TRBV29-1 | TRBD1 | TRBJ2-3 | NA
CSVEAGGQGEAFF | TGCAGCGTTGAAGCCGGGGGACAGGGTGAAGCTTTCTTT | TRBV29-1 | TRBD1 | TRBJ1-1 | many
CASSQEPGGLAGADTQYF | TGTGCCAGCAGCCAAGAGCCAGGGGGTCTAGCGGGAGCAGATACGCAGTATTTT | TRBV3-1 | TRBD2 | TRBJ2-3 | many
CSAVGTYEQYF | TGCAGTGCCGTCGGCACCTACGAGCAGTACTTC | TRBV20-1 | NA | TRBJ2-7 | many
CASSVRWTDTQYF | TGCGCCAGCAGCGTTAGGTGGACAGATACGCAGTATTTT | TRBV4-1 | NA | TRBJ2-3 | few
CASSLAATGIYGYTF | TGTGCCAGCAGCTTGGCCGCGACGGGGATCTATGGCTACACCTTC | TRBV5-6 | NA | TRBJ1-2 | NA
CASSLDRVNNEQFF | TGTGCCAGCAGTTTGGACAGGGTCAACAATGAGCAGTTCTTC | TRBV28 | TRBD1 | TRBJ2-1 | many
CASSAYSGTLDTQYF | TGTGCCAGCAGCGCCTACTCCGGGACTTTAGATACGCAGTATTTT | TRBV11-2 | NA | TRBJ2-3 | NA
CAWSVGAIPLYEQYF | TGTGCCTGGAGTGTCGGTGCGATTCCTCTCTACGAGCAGTACTTC | TRBV30 | NA | TRBJ2-7 | once